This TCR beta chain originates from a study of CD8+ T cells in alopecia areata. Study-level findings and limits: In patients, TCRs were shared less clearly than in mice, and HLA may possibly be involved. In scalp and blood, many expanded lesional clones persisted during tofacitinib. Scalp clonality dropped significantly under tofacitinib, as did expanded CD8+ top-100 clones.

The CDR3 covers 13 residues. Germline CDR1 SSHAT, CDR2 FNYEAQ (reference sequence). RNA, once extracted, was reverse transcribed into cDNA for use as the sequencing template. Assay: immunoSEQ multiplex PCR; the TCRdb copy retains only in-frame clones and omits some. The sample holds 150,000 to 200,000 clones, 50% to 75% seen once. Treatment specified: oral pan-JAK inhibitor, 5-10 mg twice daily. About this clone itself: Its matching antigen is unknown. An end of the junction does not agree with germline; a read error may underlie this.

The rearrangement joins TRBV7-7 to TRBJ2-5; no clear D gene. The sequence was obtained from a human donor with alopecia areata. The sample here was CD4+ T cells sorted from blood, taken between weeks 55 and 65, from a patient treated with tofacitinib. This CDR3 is CASSLGARETQYF. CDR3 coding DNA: TGTGCTAGCAGCTTAGGCGCTAGAGAGACCCAGTACTTC. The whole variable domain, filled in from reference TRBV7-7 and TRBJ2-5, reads GAGVSQSPRYKVTKRGQDVTLRCDPISSHATLYWYQQALGQGPEFLTYFNYEAQPDKSGLPSDRFSAERPEGSISTLTIQRTEQRDSAMYRCASSLGARETQYFGPGTRLLVL.